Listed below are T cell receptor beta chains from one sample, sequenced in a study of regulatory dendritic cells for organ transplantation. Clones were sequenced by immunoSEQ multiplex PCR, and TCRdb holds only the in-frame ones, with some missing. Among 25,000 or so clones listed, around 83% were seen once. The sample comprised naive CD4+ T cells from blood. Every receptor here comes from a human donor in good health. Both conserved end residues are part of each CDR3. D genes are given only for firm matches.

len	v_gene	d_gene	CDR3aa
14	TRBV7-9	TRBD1	CASSPRQGHTEAFF
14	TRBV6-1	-	CASSSTGIGTEAFF
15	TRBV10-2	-	CASSETTTSNQPQHF
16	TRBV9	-	CASSVEGLADNYGYTF
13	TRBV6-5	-	CASTDLTGRGYTF
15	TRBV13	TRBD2	CASSLTGTSGYEQYF
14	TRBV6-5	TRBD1	CASRPGQGTYEQYF
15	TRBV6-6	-	CASSYSLREGTEAFF
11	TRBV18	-	CASSKRDEAFF
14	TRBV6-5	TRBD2	CASRTGLAGEAQYF
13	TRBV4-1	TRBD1	CASSRQGGEKLFF
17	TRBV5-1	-	CASSLAELTGGTDTQYF
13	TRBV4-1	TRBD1	CASSQGQFNRQYF
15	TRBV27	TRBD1	CASSLSQGVYTEAFF
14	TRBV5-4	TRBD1	CASSSYRGDIGYTF
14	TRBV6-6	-	CASRLGGLNTEAFF
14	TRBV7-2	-	CASREEQGSYEQYF
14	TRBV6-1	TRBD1	CASRTGGRNQPQHF
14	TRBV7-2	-	CASSPVVRSEKLFF
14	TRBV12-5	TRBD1	CASGSQGARTEAFF
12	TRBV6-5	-	CASSGVTEGYTF
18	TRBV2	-	CASSQTGTPYSSNQPQHF
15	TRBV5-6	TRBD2	CASSRTSGGIDGYYF
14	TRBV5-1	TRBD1	CASSWGQGPYGYTF
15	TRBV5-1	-	CASSSFAGLNTEAFF
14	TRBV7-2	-	CASSLAQPTDTQYF
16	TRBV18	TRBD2	CASSRTSGGAYNEQFF
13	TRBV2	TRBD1	CASIWDSYNEQFF
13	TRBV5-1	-	CASSLEEALGYTF
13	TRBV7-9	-	CASNLAGAREQYF
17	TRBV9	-	CASSVARETRDNEKLFF
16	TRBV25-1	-	CASSEEEGSSYNEQFF
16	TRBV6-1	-	CASSEVTVPNNSPLHF
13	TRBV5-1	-	CASSFQENTEAFF
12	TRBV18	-	CASSPSDYEQYF
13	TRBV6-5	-	CASSRDGTYGYTF
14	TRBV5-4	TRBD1	CASSKDRGNTEAFF
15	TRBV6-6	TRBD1	CASREQGAFNYGYTF
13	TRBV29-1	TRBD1	CSVAAGGFETQYF
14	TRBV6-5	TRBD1	CASSSGTGGTEAFF
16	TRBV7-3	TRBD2	CASSPSRGGGPDTQYF
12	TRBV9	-	CASSGTGETQYF
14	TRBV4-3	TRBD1	CASSAQGDTGELFF
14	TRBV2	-	CASRQGPTNEKLFF
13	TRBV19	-	CASSITSSYEQYF
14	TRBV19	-	CASSATVIDEKLFF
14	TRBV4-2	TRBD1	CASSQDPGQGGYTF
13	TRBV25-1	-	CASSEGGANEQYF
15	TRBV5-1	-	CASSLGTGSSSPLHF
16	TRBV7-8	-	CASSLASAGQYNEQFF
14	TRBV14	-	CASSPPAGNNEQFF
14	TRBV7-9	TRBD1	CASSLGQGAYEQYF
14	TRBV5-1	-	CASLVGPPETEAFF
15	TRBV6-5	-	CASSYNSGKTGELFF
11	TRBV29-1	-	CSVLEGNTIYF